These 32 T cell receptor beta chains were all obtained from the same sample, sequenced in a study of shared clonotypes between healthy human individuals. Cells designated naive CD8 were CD45RO-negative and were positively selected for CCR7, with terminally differentiated effector memory CD45RA+ cells excluded. Sequencing used immunoSEQ multiplex PCR; TCRdb keeps in-frame clones, though not all of them. The sample has about 820,000 clones, approximately 92% seen once; the top ten hold approximately 25%. Sequenced: naive CD8+ T cells sorted from blood. The source is a man under 40 in good health.

The V call is TRBV2, the J call TRBJ1-1, with D uncertain. Germline CDR1 and CDR2: SNHLY and FYNNEI. This CDR3 contains 12 residues. Trimming took 3 bases from V and 3 from J, leaving 5 bases between them. This CDR3 is CASSEADTEAFF. Written as DNA, the CDR3 is TGTGCCAGCAGTGAGGCCGACACTGAAGCTTTCTTT.

CDR3 in DNA: TGCGCCAGCAGCTTGGAGGGGCTAGCGACTCCCGGAAGCTCCTACAATGAGCAGTTCTTC. Translated, it gives CASSLEGLATPGSSYNEQFF. V is TRBV5-1 and J is TRBJ2-1, with D possibly matching TRBD2 (6 bases). Germline CDR1 is SGHRS and CDR2 is YFSETQ. The ends were cut back, 0 bases at V and 0 bases at J, with 22 bases in the middle. The CDR3 is made up of 20 amino acids. Using reference TRBV5-1 and TRBJ2-1 for the parts outside the CDR3, the full variable domain is KAGVTQTPRYLIKTRGQQVTLSCSPISGHRSVSWYQQTPGQGLQFLFEYFSETQRNKGNFPGRFSGRQFSNSRSEMNVSTLELGDSALYLCASSLEGLATPGSSYNEQFFGPGTRLTVL.

This clone was recorded once. The genes are TRBV4-3 and TRBJ2-2; D unclear. V was cut by 0 bases and J by 5 bases, with 10 bases left in between. The V gene's germline CDR1 is LGHNA and CDR2 YSLEER. This CDR3 has 15 amino acids. The CDR3 DNA is TGCGCCAGCAGCCAAGACAGGTCCGGAACCGGGGAGCTGTTTTTT. Its protein product is CASSQDRSGTGELFF.

This sequence joins TRBV27 and TRBJ1-5; perhaps TRBD1 as D (6 bases). The length of the CDR3 is 14 residues. Germline values: CDR1 MNHEY, CDR2 SMNVEV (reference sequence). Trimming left V 7 bases short and J 2 bases short, with 12 bases between. CDR3 sequence: CASNLQGGNQPQHF. In DNA, the CDR3 is TGTGCCAGCAACCTACAGGGTGGCAATCAGCCCCAGCATTTT.

The chain carries TRBV10-1 and TRBJ1-2; the D is unclear. This CDR3 spans 13 amino acids. Germline values: CDR1 WNHNN, CDR2 SYGVQD (reference sequence). The ends were cut back, 4 bases at V and 0 bases at J, with 6 bases in the middle. The CDR3 DNA reads as TGCGCCAGCAGTGTAGACTCTAACTATGGCTACACCTTC. This sequence encodes CASSVDSNYGYTF.

V usage is TRBV5-1 and J usage is TRBJ2-1; TRBD2 is a possible D gene (5 bases). The CDR3 is 11 residues long. Trimming cost V 0 bases and J 13 bases, with 8 bases left between them. Germline CDR1 is SGHRS and CDR2 is YFSETQ. CDR3 protein: CASSLGESQFF. The CDR3 coding sequence is TGCGCCAGCAGCTTGGGGGAGTCACAGTTCTTC.

CDR3 sequence reads: CASSQGPRLVNEQFF. CDR3 in DNA: TGCGCCAGCAGCCAAGGCCCACGGTTGGTGAATGAGCAGTTCTTC. V gene TRBV4-1 combines with J gene TRBJ2-1; D is unresolved. The V end was cut by 1 base, the J end by 7 bases, with 14 bases between. The CDR3 contains 15 residues. Germline CDR1 MGHRA, CDR2 YSYEKL.

CDR3 DNA: TGTGCCAGCAGTTACTTCAGGGGCTTGGAAGCTTTCTTT. This sequence encodes CASSYFRGLEAFF. The gene calls are TRBV6-5 and TRBJ1-1, with TRBD1 as a possible D gene (6 bases). From germline, CDR1 is MNHEY and CDR2 SVGAGI. V gave up 1 base and J gave up 8 bases, with 11 bases separating them. The CDR3 is 13 amino acids.

This clone has a handful of counts. The sample holds other DNA sequences that translate to the same CDR3. The chain carries TRBV9 and TRBJ1-1; possible D gene TRBD1, 6 bases. CDR1 SGDLS and CDR2 YYNGEE come from the germline V gene. The CDR3 runs 13 residues. Trimming left V 3 bases short and J 4 bases short, with 10 bases between. CDR3 sequence: CASSEGGSTEAFF. The CDR3, as DNA: TGTGCCAGCAGCGAGGGGGGGTCCACTGAAGCTTTCTTT. Full variable domain (remainder filled in from reference TRBV9 and TRBJ1-1): DSGVTQTPKHLITATGQRVTLRCSPRSGDLSVYWYQQSLDQGLQFLIQYYNGEERAKGNILERFSAQQFPDLHSELNLSSLELGDSALYFCASSEGGSTEAFFGQGTRLTVV.

This chain links TRBV28 with TRBJ1-5; D remains ambiguous. Trimming removed 2 bases at V and 1 base at J, with 9 bases between. Germline assignment: CDR1 MDHEN and CDR2 SYDVKM. CDR3 length equals 15 residues. This chain's CDR3 is CASSLETGSNQPQHF. The CDR3 nucleotides read TGTGCCAGCAGTTTAGAGACGGGGAGCAATCAGCCCCAGCATTTT.

V and J are TRBV28 and TRBJ1-3; D remains unclear. CDR1 is MDHEN and CDR2 is SYDVKM in the germline V gene. This CDR3 is built from 12 residues. V was trimmed by 3 bases and J by 9 bases, leaving 9 bases between them. The CDR3 DNA is TGTGCCAGCAGTTTTGGCCAGCGCACCATATATTTT. Amino acid sequence: CASSFGQRTIYF. The whole variable domain, remainder taken from reference TRBV28 and TRBJ1-3, is DVKVTQSSRYLVKRTGEKVFLECVQDMDHENMFWYRQDPGLGLRLIYFSYDVKMKEKGDIPEGYSVSREKKERFSLILESASTNQTSMYLCASSFGQRTIYFGEGSWLTVV.

The J gene is TRBJ1-2, the V gene TRBV28; D is uncertain. Per the germline V gene, CDR1 is MDHEN and CDR2 is SYDVKM. The CDR3 extends over 13 amino acids. With 6 bases removed from V and 7 bases from J, the gap between germline ends came to 15 bases. In DNA form, the CDR3 reads TGTGCCAGCAGGCCGGAGTTAAACCGTGGCTACACCTTC. Amino acid sequence: CASRPELNRGYTF.

The CDR3 sequence: CATDKGFSSTDTQYF. In nucleotides, the CDR3 is TGTGCCACAGACAAGGGGTTTTCTAGCACAGATACGCAGTATTTT. This sequence joins TRBV15 and TRBJ2-3, with a weak D call TRBD1 (5 bases). CDR3 length: 15 amino acids. V lost 9 bases and J lost 0, with 16 bases in between. Germline V gives CDR1 LNHNV, CDR2 YYDKDF (reference sequence).

CDR3 DNA sequence: TGTGCCAGCTCACCACCGACTAGATCAGGAGAGACCCAGTACTTC. It specifies CASSPPTRSGETQYF. This sequence joins TRBV18 and TRBJ2-5; weak D call: TRBD2 (6 bases). Germline V gene data show CDR1 as KGHSH and CDR2 as LQKENI. Deletions cut 0 bases from V and 4 bases from J, with 12 bases between. This CDR3 spans 15 amino acids.

The J gene is TRBJ2-7, the V gene TRBV7-9; 7 nucleotides align to TRBD2. Germline CDR1 and CDR2: SEHNR and FQNEAQ (reference sequence). The V gene end was trimmed by 5 bases and the J gene end by 3 bases; junction bases not matched to a gene: 10. CDR3 length: 15 amino acids. The chain's CDR3 is CASSETGGSHYEQYF. The DNA for the CDR3 is TGTGCCAGCAGCGAGACGGGCGGGAGTCACTACGAGCAGTACTTC.

The chain combines TRBV25-1 with TRBJ2-2; 9 bases line up with TRBD1. The CDR3 covers 16 residues. The trim removed 3 bases at V and 5 bases at J, leaving 7 bases unmatched. CDR1 MGHDK and CDR2 SYGVNS come from the germline V gene. Here the CDR3 reads CASSDSDRGPTGELFF. The DNA for the CDR3 is TGTGCCAGCAGTGACTCGGACAGGGGCCCGACCGGGGAGCTGTTTTTT.

The V gene is TRBV11-2, the J gene TRBJ2-1; 7 bases match TRBD2. The CDR3 sequence is 14 residues long. Germline CDR1 is SGHAT and CDR2 is FQNNGV. V lost 1 base to trimming and J lost 7 bases; unmatched junction nucleotides: 4. CDR3 in amino acids: CASSLGSRGNEQFF. The CDR3, as DNA: TGTGCCAGCAGCTTAGGGTCGCGGGGGAATGAGCAGTTCTTC.

The V gene is TRBV19, the J gene TRBJ2-1; D might be TRBD2 (5 bases). CDR1 is LNHDA and CDR2 is SQIVND in the germline V gene (reference sequence). V was cut by 0 bases and J by 1 base, with 13 bases left in between. CDR3 size: 17 residues. CDR3 sequence: CASSIDLTRSSYNEQFF. For the CDR3, the DNA is TGTGCCAGTAGTATAGATTTAACTAGGAGTTCCTACAATGAGCAGTTCTTC. Supplemented by reference TRBV19 and TRBJ2-1, the full variable domain reads DGGITQSPKYLFRKEGQNVTLSCEQNLNHDAMYWYRQDPGQGLRLIYYSQIVNDFQKGDIAEGYSVSREKKESFPLTVTSAQKNPTAFYLCASSIDLTRSSYNEQFFGPGTRLTVL.

V gene TRBV9 combines with J gene TRBJ2-1; the D gene is possibly TRBD2 (6 bases). CDR3 length: 14 amino acids. Trimming cost V 5 bases and J 2 bases, with 11 bases left between them. Germline values: CDR1 SGDLS, CDR2 YYNGEE. In DNA, the CDR3 is TGTGCCAGCAGTGGCGGGAACCCCTACAATGAGCAGTTCTTC. As protein: CASSGGNPYNEQFF.

The chain couples TRBV5-1 to TRBJ1-5; D gene uncertain. In germline, CDR1 is SGHRS, CDR2 YFSETQ. This CDR3 region has 14 residues. V lost 7 bases and J lost 2, with 13 bases in between. The CDR3 DNA sequence: TGCGCCAGCTCCCAAAGCCCGGGCAATCAGCCCCAGCATTTT. Its translation: CASSQSPGNQPQHF.

This sequence joins TRBV2 and TRBJ1-1; 7 nucleotides agree with TRBD1. Germline-derived CDR1 and CDR2 are SNHLY and FYNNEI. After removal of 7 bases from V and 7 bases from J, the junction contained 12 bases not matched to a gene. The CDR3 length is 14 residues. CDR3 residues: CASIPSGQANEAFF. In DNA, the CDR3 is TGTGCCAGCATCCCCTCAGGACAGGCTAATGAAGCTTTCTTT.

The chain employs TRBV2 and TRBJ1-1; 8 bases are shared with TRBD1. The germline V gene has CDR1 SNHLY and CDR2 FYNNEI. This CDR3 spans 15 amino acids. The V and J ends lost 8 bases and 1 base, in that order; junction bases with no gene match: 9. The CDR3 protein is CASRQGASGNTEAFF. In DNA form, the CDR3 reads TGTGCCAGCCGCCAGGGGGCCTCGGGGAACACTGAAGCTTTCTTT.

The V gene is TRBV25-1, the J gene TRBJ2-5, with D unclear. From germline, CDR1 is MGHDK and CDR2 SYGVNS. V was pared by 2 bases and J by 1 base, with 14 bases between. The CDR3 covers 16 residues. The CDR3 nucleotides are TGTGCCAGCAGTGAAATCGGCGTACAGATCCAAGAGACCCAGTACTTC. This encodes CASSEIGVQIQETQYF.

J is TRBJ2-7 and V is TRBV29-1; 9 bases align to TRBD1. The V and J ends lost 0 bases and 4 bases, in that order; junction bases with no gene match: 7. The CDR3 has 15 residues. Germline V CDR1 and CDR2: SQVTM, ANQGSEA. CDR3 loop: CSVEDGTGKRYEQYF. As DNA, the CDR3 is TGCAGCGTTGAAGACGGGACAGGGAAACGTTACGAGCAGTACTTC.

The chain has TRBV19 and TRBJ2-1, with 9 bases matching TRBD2. Germline V gives CDR1 LNHDA, CDR2 SQIVND (reference sequence). V shed 3 bases, J shed 5 bases, and the junction held 11 bases outside the gene matches. This CDR3 region has 17 residues. CDR3 DNA: TGTGCCAGTAGTATTAGGTTCATGACTAGCGGTAACAATGAGCAGTTCTTC. It codes for CASSIRFMTSGNNEQFF.

The V gene is TRBV27, the J gene TRBJ2-1, with a tentative D call TRBD2 (7 bases). Germline CDR1 reads MNHEY; CDR2 reads SMNVEV (reference sequence). Trimming took 2 bases from V and 5 from J, leaving 13 bases between them. CDR3 size: 15 residues. CDR3 loop: CASSLVGGRNNEQFF. CDR3 nucleotides: TGTGCCAGCAGTTTAGTCGGGGGGCGAAACAATGAGCAGTTCTTC.

The rearrangement links TRBV7-2 to TRBJ2-6; D not certain. Trimming removed 1 base from V and 4 bases from J, with 8 bases in between. There are 15 residues in the CDR3. Germline CDR1 reads SGHTA; CDR2 reads FQGNSA. The CDR3 nucleotides read TGTGCCAGCAGCTTAGGTCTTACCGGGGCCAACGTCCTGACTTTC. Amino acids: CASSLGLTGANVLTF.

V gene TRBV4-1 combines with J gene TRBJ1-5; D perhaps matches TRBD1 (6 bases). CDR1 and CDR2 from the germline V gene are MGHRA and YSYEKL. The CDR3 runs 16 residues. V lost 6 bases and J lost 4, with 19 bases in between. CDR3 region: CASRSNLGHPNQPQHF. The DNA of the CDR3 is TGCGCCAGCAGATCCAACCTGGGACACCCAAATCAGCCCCAGCATTTT.

As for this clone: The same CDR3 can be traced to other DNA sequences in this sample. V and J are TRBV27 and TRBJ2-7; tentative D call: TRBD2 (6 bases). Deletions cut 5 bases from V and 1 base from J, with 9 bases between. The CDR3 is made up of 13 amino acids. CDR1 is MNHEY and CDR2 is SMNVEV in the germline V gene (reference sequence). The CDR3 region has the DNA TGTGCCAGCAGTCCCGGGACTTCCTACGAGCAGTACTTC. This sequence encodes CASSPGTSYEQYF.

The chain joins TRBV7-8 to TRBJ2-3; no reliable D call. CDR3 length: 13 amino acids. CDR1 SGHVS and CDR2 FQNEAQ come from the germline V gene. V lost 1 base and J 6 bases, leaving 8 bases between the germline ends. This CDR3 is CASSLVRLDTQYF. CDR3 DNA: TGTGCCAGCAGCTTAGTGAGGCTTGATACGCAGTATTTT.

The rearrangement joins TRBV5-8 to TRBJ2-3; D not certain. The germline V gene has CDR1 SGHTS and CDR2 YDEGEE. V lost 0 bases, J lost 4 bases, and 12 bases lay in between. There are 15 residues in the CDR3. The CDR3, as DNA: TGTGCCAGCAGCTTGGTCGTCTCAACGGCAGATACGCAGTATTTT. This translates into CASSLVVSTADTQYF.

The chain uses TRBV7-6 and TRBJ2-1; 10 positions match TRBD2. Germline trimming cut 5 bases from V and 8 bases from J; bases unmatched to any gene: 12. CDR1 SGHVS and CDR2 FNYEAQ come from the germline V gene. This CDR3 region has 16 residues. The CDR3 region has the DNA TGTGCCAGCAGCGAAGGGATCCTAGCGGGAGTAGATGAGCAGTTCTTC. Amino acid sequence: CASSEGILAGVDEQFF.